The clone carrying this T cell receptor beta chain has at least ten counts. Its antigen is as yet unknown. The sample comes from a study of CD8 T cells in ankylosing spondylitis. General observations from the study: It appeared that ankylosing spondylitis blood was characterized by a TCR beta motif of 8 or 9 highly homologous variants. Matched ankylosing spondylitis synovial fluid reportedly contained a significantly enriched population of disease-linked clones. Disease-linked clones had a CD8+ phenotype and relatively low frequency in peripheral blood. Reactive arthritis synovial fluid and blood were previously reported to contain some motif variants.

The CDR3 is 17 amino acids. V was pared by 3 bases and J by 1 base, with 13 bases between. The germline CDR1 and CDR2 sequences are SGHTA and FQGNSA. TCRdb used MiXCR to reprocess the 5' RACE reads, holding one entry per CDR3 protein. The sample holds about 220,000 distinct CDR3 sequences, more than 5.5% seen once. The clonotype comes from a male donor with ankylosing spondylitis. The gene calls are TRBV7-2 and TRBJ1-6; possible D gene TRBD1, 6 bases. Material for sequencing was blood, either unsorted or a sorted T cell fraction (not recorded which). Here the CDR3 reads CASSFGRGTSYNSPLHF. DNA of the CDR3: TGTGCCAGCAGCTTTGGGAGGGGGACATCCTATAATTCACCCCTCCACTTT.